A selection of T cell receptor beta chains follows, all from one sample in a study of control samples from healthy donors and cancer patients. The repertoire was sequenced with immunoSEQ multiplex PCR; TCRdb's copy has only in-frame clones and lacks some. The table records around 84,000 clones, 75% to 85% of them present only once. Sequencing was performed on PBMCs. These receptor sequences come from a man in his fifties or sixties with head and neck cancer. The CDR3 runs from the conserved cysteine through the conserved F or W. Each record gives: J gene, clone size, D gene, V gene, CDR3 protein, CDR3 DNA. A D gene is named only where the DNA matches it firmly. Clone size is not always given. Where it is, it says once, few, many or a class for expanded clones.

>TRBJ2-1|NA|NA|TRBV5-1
CASSAPKGVSHNEQFF
TGCGCCAGCAGCGCCCCGAAGGGAGTCTCTCACAATGAGCAGTTCTTC
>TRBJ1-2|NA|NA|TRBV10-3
CATRGGDYGYTF
TGTGCCACCCGGGGGGGAGACTATGGCTACACCTTC
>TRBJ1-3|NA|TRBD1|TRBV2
CASSEAQWTGFGNTIYF
TGTGCCAGCAGTGAAGCGCAATGGACAGGGTTTGGAAACACCATATATTTT
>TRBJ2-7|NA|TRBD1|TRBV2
CATGQGASYEQYF
TGTGCCACCGGACAGGGAGCCTCCTACGAGCAGTACTTC
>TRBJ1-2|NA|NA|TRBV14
CASSPLGFGGYTF
TGTGCCAGCAGCCCTCTGGGATTTGGGGGCTACACCTTC
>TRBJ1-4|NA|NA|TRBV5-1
CASSPGTRGHEKLFF
TGCGCCAGCAGCCCAGGGACACGGGGGCACGAAAAACTGTTTTTT
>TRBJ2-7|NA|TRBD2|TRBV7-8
CASSLRTSGSYEQYF
TGTGCCAGCAGCCTAAGGACTAGCGGAAGCTACGAGCAGTACTTC
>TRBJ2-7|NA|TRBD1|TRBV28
CASGQGLPYEQYF
TGTGCCAGTGGACAGGGCCTTCCCTACGAGCAGTACTTC
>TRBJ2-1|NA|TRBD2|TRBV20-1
CSASGREGSYNEQFF
TGCAGTGCTAGTGGTCGGGAGGGGTCCTACAATGAGCAGTTCTTC
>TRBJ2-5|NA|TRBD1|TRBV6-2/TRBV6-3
CASSYSRDSGQYF
TGTGCCAGCAGTTACTCGAGGGACAGTGGCCAGTACTTC
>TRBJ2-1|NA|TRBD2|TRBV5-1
CASSRLPLAGDSYNEQFF
TGCGCCAGCAGCCGCCTGCCCCTAGCGGGAGACTCCTACAATGAGCAGTTCTTC
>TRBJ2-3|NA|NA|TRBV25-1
CASREGSAPDTQYF
TGTGCCAGCAGGGAGGGTAGCGCGCCAGATACGCAGTATTTT
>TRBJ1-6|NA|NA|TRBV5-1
CASSPPPAPLHF
TGCGCCAGCAGCCCCCCCCCGGCACCCCTCCACTTT
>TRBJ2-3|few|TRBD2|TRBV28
CASSRLSGRVTDTQYF
TGTGCCAGCAGCCGGCTGAGCGGGAGGGTCACAGATACGCAGTATTTT
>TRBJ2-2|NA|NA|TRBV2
CASRTQGPGELFF
TGTGCCAGCAGGACCCAGGGACCCGGGGAGCTGTTTTTT
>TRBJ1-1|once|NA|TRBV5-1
CASRPPRGGNTEAFF
TGCGCCAGCCGCCCCCCGAGGGGTGGTAACACTGAAGCTTTCTTT
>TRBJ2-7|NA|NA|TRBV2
CASRYLGLADSYEQYF
TGTGCCAGCCGATACTTAGGGCTAGCAGACTCCTACGAGCAGTACTTC
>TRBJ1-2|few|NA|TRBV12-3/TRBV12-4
CASSLKAGYGYTF
TGTGCCAGCAGCCTTAAGGCGGGGTACGGCTACACCTTC
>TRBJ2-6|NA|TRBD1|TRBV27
CASTPGRGLAGANVLTF
TGTGCCAGCACCCCCGGCAGGGGGCTGGCTGGGGCCAACGTCCTGACTTTC
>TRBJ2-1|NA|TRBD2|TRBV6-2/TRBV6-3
CASSYTGLAGYNEQFF
TGTGCCAGCAGTTATACCGGACTAGCGGGATACAATGAGCAGTTCTTC
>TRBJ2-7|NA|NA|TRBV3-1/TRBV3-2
CASSQASHGSREEQYF
TGTGCCAGCAGCCAAGCCTCACATGGCAGCCGTGAGGAGCAGTACTTC
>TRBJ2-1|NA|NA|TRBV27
CASRTASNEQFF
TGTGCCAGCAGGACAGCCTCCAATGAGCAGTTCTTC
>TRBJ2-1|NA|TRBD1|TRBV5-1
CASSDGASGGRDEQFF
TGCGCCAGCAGCGATGGGGCGTCAGGGGGCAGGGATGAGCAGTTCTTC
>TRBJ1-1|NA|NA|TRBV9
CASSVGVRARVNTEAFF
TGTGCCAGCAGCGTAGGGGTCAGGGCCCGAGTGAACACTGAAGCTTTCTTT
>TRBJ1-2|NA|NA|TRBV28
CASSLFLVGGYTF
TGTGCCAGCAGTTTATTTCTTGTGGGCGGCTACACCTTC
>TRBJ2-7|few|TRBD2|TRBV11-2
CASSSGLAGGRLREQYF
TGTGCCAGCAGCTCGGGACTAGCGGGAGGCCGGTTGAGGGAGCAGTACTTC
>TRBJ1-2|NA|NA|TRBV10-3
CAIKQGLAGYGYTF
TGTGCCATCAAGCAGGGCCTAGCGGGCTATGGCTACACCTTC
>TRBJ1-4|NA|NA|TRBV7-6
CASSLGTQNEKLFF
TGTGCCAGCAGCTTAGGAACACAGAATGAAAAACTGTTTTTT
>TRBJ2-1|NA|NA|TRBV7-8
CASSLSREQFF
TGTGCCAGCAGCTTATCCCGGGAGCAGTTCTTC
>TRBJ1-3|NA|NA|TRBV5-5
CASSLVPAGFGGNTIYF
TGTGCCAGCAGCTTAGTCCCCGCCGGTTTTGGCGGGAACACCATATATTTT
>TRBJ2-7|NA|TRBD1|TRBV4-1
CASSPAWGQGKDEQYF
TGCGCCAGCAGCCCAGCATGGGGACAGGGAAAGGACGAGCAGTACTTC
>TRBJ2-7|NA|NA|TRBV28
CASSPTPGRRLSSYEQYF
TGTGCCAGCAGTCCAACGCCAGGTAGGAGGCTCAGCTCCTACGAGCAGTACTTC
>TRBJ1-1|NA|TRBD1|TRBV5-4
CASSDYRGGMNTEAFF
TGTGCCAGCAGCGATTACAGGGGAGGGATGAACACTGAAGCTTTCTTT
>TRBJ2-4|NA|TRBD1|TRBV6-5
CASRQTGTGGYIQYF
TGTGCCAGCAGACAAACCGGGACAGGGGGCTACATTCAGTACTTC
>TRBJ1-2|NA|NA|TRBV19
CASSIRDIGKRVYGYTF
TGTGCCAGTAGTATCAGGGACATCGGCAAAAGGGTCTATGGCTACACCTTC
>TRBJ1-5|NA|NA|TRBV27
CASSLSSNQPQHF
TGTGCCAGCAGTTTATCTAGCAATCAGCCCCAGCATTTT
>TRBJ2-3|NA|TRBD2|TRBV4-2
CASSQAEKSGKTDTQYF
TGTGCCAGCAGCCAAGCCGAAAAAAGCGGGAAGACAGATACGCAGTATTTT
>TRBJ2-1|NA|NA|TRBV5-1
CASRPGQTYNEQFF
TGCGCCAGCAGACCTGGACAGACTTACAATGAGCAGTTCTTC
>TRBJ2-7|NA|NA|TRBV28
CASSLSRYEQYF
TGTGCCAGCAGTCTATCCAGGTACGAGCAGTACTTC
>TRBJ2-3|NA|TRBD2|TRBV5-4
CASSAGTSGTTTDTQYF
TGTGCCAGCAGCGCCGGGACTAGCGGGACCACCACAGATACGCAGTATTTT
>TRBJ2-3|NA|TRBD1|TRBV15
CATSRSGQGGPDTQYF
TGTGCCACCAGCAGATCCGGACAGGGTGGTCCAGATACGCAGTATTTT
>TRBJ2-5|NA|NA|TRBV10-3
CAISDYGRTGQETQYF
TGTGCCATCAGTGACTACGGACGTACGGGACAAGAGACCCAGTACTTC